A selection of T cell receptor beta chains follows, all from one sample in a study of type 1 and type 2 diabetes patients. TCRdb called the multiplex PCR reads again in MiXCR, with one record for every CDR3 protein. The sample contains about 250,000 distinct CDR3 sequences, 40% to 50% of which appear only once. Material for sequencing was peripheral blood mononuclear cells (PBMCs). These TCRs come from a man younger than 35 with type 2 diabetes. The CDR3 runs from the conserved cysteine through the conserved F or W. A D gene is named only where the DNA matches it firmly. The listing skips clone size in some rows; elsewhere it reads once, few, many or a size class.

TRBJ1-1,.,TRBV15,.,CATSRDRGITLPMNTEAFF,TGTGCCACCAGCAGAGATAGGGGAATCACCCTGCCTATGAACACTGAAGCTTTCTTT
TRBJ2-7,.,TRBV7-3,once,CASRGVGLGYEQYF,TGTGCCAGCAGGGGGGTGGGGCTCGGCTACGAGCAGTACTTC
TRBJ2-7,TRBD2,TRBV4-1,.,CASSQGAPGLAASYEQYF,TGCGCCAGCAGCCAGGGGGCTCCCGGACTAGCGGCATCCTACGAGCAGTACTTC
TRBJ2-7,.,TRBV12-3/TRBV12-4,.,CASSLPAPYEQYF,TGTGCCAGCAGTTTACCGGCACCCTACGAGCAGTACTTC
TRBJ2-2,.,TRBV7-2,.,CASSLAASLVITGELFF,TGTGCCAGCAGCTTAGCGGCCTCATTGGTAATTACCGGGGAGCTGTTTTTT
TRBJ1-1,.,TRBV7-3,few,CASAGPSMNTEAFF,TGTGCCAGCGCGGGGCCCAGCATGAACACTGAAGCTTTCTTT
TRBJ2-5,.,TRBV24-1,.,CASTGPQETQYF,TGTGCTTCGACGGGGCCCCAAGAGACCCAGTACTTC
TRBJ2-1,TRBD2,TRBV5-1,.,CASSLASGGSKYNEQFF,TGCGCCAGCAGCTTGGCTAGCGGGGGTTCCAAGTACAATGAGCAGTTCTTC
TRBJ2-7,TRBD1,TRBV6-1,.,CASSGDGTGFSEQYF,TGTGCCAGCAGTGGAGACGGGACAGGGTTTAGCGAGCAGTACTTC
TRBJ2-7,.,TRBV12-3/TRBV12-4,once,CASSLSGDGQYF,TGTGCCAGCAGTTTGTCAGGGGATGGGCAGTACTTC
TRBJ2-7,.,TRBV6-6,.,CASSYSLDYEQYF,TGTGCCAGCAGTTACTCGTTAGATTACGAGCAGTACTTC
TRBJ1-3,.,TRBV15,.,CATSRAGSRDTIYF,TGTGCCACCAGCAGAGCGGGCAGTCGGGACACCATATATTTT
TRBJ1-2,.,TRBV30,.,CAWSSPDVSF,TGTGCCTGGAGTTCACCGGACGTCTCCTTC
TRBJ2-2,TRBD1,TRBV4-1,.,CASSQDWTGEAGELFF,TGCGCCAGCAGCCAAGATTGGACAGGGGAGGCCGGGGAGCTGTTTTTT
TRBJ2-7,TRBD2,TRBV20-1,few,CSARWREVPVDEQYF,TGCAGTGCTAGATGGCGGGAGGTTCCGGTGGACGAGCAGTACTTC